This TCR beta chain was observed in a study of blood T cell repertoires in COVID-19. A note on this clone: The same CDR3 can be traced to other DNA sequences in this sample.

As handled by the study authors: Amplification with reference gene primers provided the estimates of nucleated cell counts. Generated by immunoSEQ multiplex PCR, the TCRdb table keeps only in-frame clones and is missing some. V and J calls and clone size follow that table, whereas D and trimming were derived from the DNA. Of about 140,000 clones listed, about 86% are singletons. The V end lost 7 bases, the J end lost 0 bases, and 4 bases lay between the germline ends. Germline V gene lookup returns CDR1 LNHDA and CDR2 SQIVND (reference sequence). The CDR3 covers 12 residues. This chain connects TRBV19 to TRBJ1-5, with D hard to call. The sequencing input was peripheral blood. The sequence was obtained from an older woman with active or convalescent COVID-19. The CDR3 coding sequence is TGTGCCAGTACAGGTAGCAATCAGCCCCAGCATTTT. Protein sequence: CASTGSNQPQHF.